This record covers a single T cell receptor beta chain. This clone has a single count. Its specific antigen is unknown. The input lacks base qualities; no much larger clone sits a single base away. This sample is part of a study of blood T cell repertoires in COVID-19 (dated by TCRdb to 2019 to 2021). Describing the broader study: Samples covering the acute and convalescent phases of COVID-19 were provided by collaborators in the United States, Italy and Spain. The material from the prospective study consisted of cDNA or gDNA derived from T cells, B-cell-depleted T cells, or PBMCs. A de-identified subject ID, COVID-19 status, age in years and sex were almost always included in the sample metadata. The repertoires were made available in a free public database intended to serve as a resource for research on the immune response to SARS-CoV-2. The samples were drawn from the first 160 participants of the ongoing ImmuneRACE study and from 1,254 subjects provided by 6 global collaborators. Where available, HLA class I and class II types were obtained from metadata supplied by the sample provider rather than from assay-based typing. The dataset comprised deeply sampled blood TCRbeta repertoires from subjects exposed to, actively infected with, or recovered from COVID-19.

Broader findings and caveats from the paper: Clinical and demographic metadata were provided uncurated, with the amount varying by source and participant.

The immunoSEQ Assay, a bias-controlled multiplex PCR, was used to amplify TCRbeta CDR3 regions from genomic DNA. From the authors' description of their analysis: The number of nucleated cells in each sample was estimated from the amplification of reference gene primers within the assay. To quantify the absolute abundance of each unique TCRbeta CDR3 rearrangement, sequence reads were collapsed and filtered. Productive Simpson clonality was computed per sample as the square root of Simpson's diversity index over productive rearrangements. This immuneACCESS table, as held by TCRdb, lists in-frame sequences with V and J called but not all clones. Of the missing ones, under half trace to an unresolved V gene in checked studies; the others have no known cause. V and J calls and clone size are as listed in that table; D and trimming were resolved from the DNA. This sample has about 180,000 clones in its table, and more than 85% of those were observed once. Roughly 2.9% of the sample belongs to the ten largest clones.

Each collaborating institution followed its own protocols to collect whole blood in K2EDTA tubes. For TCRbeta analysis, collaborators shipped samples as frozen whole blood, isolated PBMCs, or DNA extracted from either of those sample types. Germline trimming: 4 bases from V, 9 bases from J; junction bases outside gene matches: 7. CDR1 is given as SGDLS and CDR2 as YYNGEE, both from the germline V gene. The CDR3, cysteine through phenylalanine, is 15 amino acids long. Only CDR3 DNA remains: 45 bases, in frame from the first base. Material: peripheral blood. The chain links TRBV9 with TRBJ1-6, with 10 middle bases fitting TRBD1. The TCR comes from a woman aged 25 to 39 with active or convalescent COVID-19. The DNA sequence is TGTGCCAGCAGCTTCGGACAGGGGGGTAGTTCACCCCTCCACTTT. It encodes CASSFGQGGSSPLHF.